These 4 T cell receptor beta chains came from one sample sequenced in a study of blood T cell repertoires in COVID-19. The data were produced by immunoSEQ multiplex PCR, yet TCRdb's version contains in-frame clones alone and is incomplete. Here the sample spans around 430,000 clones, approximately 90% being singletons. The sequenced material came from PBMCs or T cells enriched from blood (not recorded which). The origin of the receptors is a woman in her forties or fifties who had recovered from COVID-19.

The rearrangement joins TRBV19 to TRBJ1-4; perhaps TRBD1 as D (5 bases). The CDR3 loop spans 16 amino acids. V lost 5 bases and J 1 base, leaving 14 bases between the germline ends. Germline V gene sequence: CDR1 LNHDA, CDR2 SQIVND (reference sequence). The CDR3 here is CASSLEGPVTNEKLFF. CDR3 sequence (DNA): TGTGCCAGTAGTCTGGAGGGGCCAGTAACTAATGAAAAACTGTTTTTT. The entire variable domain, with the rest obtained from reference TRBV19 and TRBJ1-4, is as follows: DGGITQSPKYLFRKEGQNVTLSCEQNLNHDAMYWYRQDPGQGLRLIYYSQIVNDFQKGDIAEGYSVSREKKESFPLTVTSAQKNPTAFYLCASSLEGPVTNEKLFFGSGTQLSVL.

This rearrangement joins TRBV27 to TRBJ1-3; 7 nucleotides match TRBD1. Unmatched junction bases numbered 8, after V lost 6 bases and J lost 9 bases. The CDR3 extends over 13 amino acids. Germline CDR1 is MNHEY and CDR2 is SMNVEV (reference sequence). This CDR3 is CASSQGDGGTIYF. In nucleotides, the CDR3 is TGTGCCAGCAGCCAGGGGGACGGAGGCACCATATATTTT.

This clone was seen more than once but under ten times. V and J are TRBV19 and TRBJ2-7, with TRBD2 matching over 9 bases. The CDR3 is 16 residues long. Germline loops: CDR1 LNHDA, CDR2 SQIVND (reference sequence). J was trimmed by 5 bases and V by 6 bases; bases with no gene match: 14. CDR3 coding DNA: TGTGCCAGTAGCATTACCCTGGCGGGGGGGCGGGACGAGCAGTACTTC. The encoded protein is CASSITLAGGRDEQYF.

This clone was seen only once. The chain is built from TRBV7-9 and TRBJ1-1; 8 positions match TRBD1. Germline CDR1 SEHNR, CDR2 FQNEAQ (reference sequence). Germline trimming cut 5 bases from V and 5 bases from J; bases unmatched to any gene: 4. This CDR3 has 13 amino acids. This CDR3 is CASSPRTGTEAFF. The CDR3 nucleotides read TGTGCCAGCAGCCCCAGGACAGGGACTGAAGCTTTCTTT.